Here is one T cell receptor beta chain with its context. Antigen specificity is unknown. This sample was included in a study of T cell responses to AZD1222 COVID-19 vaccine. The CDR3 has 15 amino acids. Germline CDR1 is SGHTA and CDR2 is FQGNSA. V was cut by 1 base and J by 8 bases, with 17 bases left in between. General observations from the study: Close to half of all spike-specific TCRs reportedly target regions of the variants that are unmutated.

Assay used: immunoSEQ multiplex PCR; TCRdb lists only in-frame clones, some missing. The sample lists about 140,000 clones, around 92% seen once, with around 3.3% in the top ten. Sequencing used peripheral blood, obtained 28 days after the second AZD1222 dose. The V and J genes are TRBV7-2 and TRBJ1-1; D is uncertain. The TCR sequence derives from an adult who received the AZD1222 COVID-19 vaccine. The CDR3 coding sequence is TGTGCCAGCAGCTTAGGGGCAGTCCGCCGCAGCGAAGCTTTCTTT. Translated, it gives CASSLGAVRRSEAFF.